The sequence of this T cell receptor beta chain was determined in a study of blood T cell repertoires in COVID-19. This CDR3 has 15 residues. V shed 0 bases, J shed 4 bases, and the junction held 6 bases outside the gene matches. The germline V gene has CDR1 GTSNPN and CDR2 SVGIG (reference sequence). The protocol was immunoSEQ multiplex PCR, while the TCRdb copy is restricted to in-frame clones and leaves out a portion. This sample yields over 100,000 clones, of which about 87% are seen a single time; roughly 7% belongs to the top ten. The V gene is TRBV30, the J gene TRBJ1-3; 7 nucleotides align to TRBD1. Sequences were obtained from peripheral blood. This clonotype originated in a woman aged 45-65 years with acute or convalescent COVID-19. CDR3: CAWSVTGLIGNTIYF. CDR3 DNA sequence: TGTGCCTGGAGTGTGACAGGGTTAATCGGAAACACCATATATTTT.